The entry below gives a single T cell receptor (beta chain) sequence along with its context. The record originates from a study of CD4 and CD8 cells across lung adenocarcinoma regions. V shed 7 bases, J shed 3 bases, and the junction held 6 bases outside the gene matches. CDR1 and CDR2 (germline): SGHTA, FQGNSA. The CDR3 is 14 amino acids. The patients had localized lung adenocarcinoma, a non-small cell subtype. In TCRdb, the PCR reads were re-called with MiXCR into one record per CDR3 protein. The sample shows thousands of distinct CDR3 sequences, 61% of them seen only once. This TCR derives from a male donor with lung adenocarcinoma. The CD4 and CD8 labels of this study may be unreliable. The sequenced sample consisted of CD4+ T cells from the center of a lung tumor. This rearrangement joins TRBV7-2 to TRBJ2-3; 8 nucleotides align to TRBD2. The CDR3 loop reads CASTHRGGTDTQYF. CDR3 coding DNA: TGTGCCAGCACCCACCGGGGGGGGACAGATACGCAGTATTTT. Combining the CDR3 with reference TRBV7-2 and TRBJ2-3 gives the whole variable domain GAGVSQSPSNKVTEKGKDVELRCDPISGHTALYWYRQSLGQGLEFLIYFQGNSAPDKSGLPSDRFSAERTGGSVSTLTIQRTQQEDSAVYLCASTHRGGTDTQYFGPGTRLTVL.